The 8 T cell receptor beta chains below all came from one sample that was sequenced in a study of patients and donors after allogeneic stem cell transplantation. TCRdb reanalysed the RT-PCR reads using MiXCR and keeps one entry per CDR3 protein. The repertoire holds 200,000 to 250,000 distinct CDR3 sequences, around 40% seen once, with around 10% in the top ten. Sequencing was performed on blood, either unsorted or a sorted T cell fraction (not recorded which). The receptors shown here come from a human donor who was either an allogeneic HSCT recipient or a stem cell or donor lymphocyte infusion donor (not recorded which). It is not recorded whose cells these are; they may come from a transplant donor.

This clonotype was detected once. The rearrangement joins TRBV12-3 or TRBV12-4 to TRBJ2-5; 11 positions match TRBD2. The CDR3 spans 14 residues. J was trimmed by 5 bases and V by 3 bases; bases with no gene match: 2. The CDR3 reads CASSFPSGGETQYF. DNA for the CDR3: TGTGCCAGCAGTTTCCCTAGCGGGGGGGAGACCCAGTACTTC.

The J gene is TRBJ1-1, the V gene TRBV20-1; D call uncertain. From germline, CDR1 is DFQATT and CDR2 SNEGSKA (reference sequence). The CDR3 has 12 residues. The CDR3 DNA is TGCAGAAGTCGACCGAGGAACACTGAAGCTTTCTTT. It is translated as CRSRPRNTEAFF.

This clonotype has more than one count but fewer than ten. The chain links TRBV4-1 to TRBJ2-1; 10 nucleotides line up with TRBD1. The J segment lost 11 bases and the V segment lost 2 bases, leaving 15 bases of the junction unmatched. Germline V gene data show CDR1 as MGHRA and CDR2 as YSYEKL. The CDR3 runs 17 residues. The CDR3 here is CASSQTTGTGAIMKQFF. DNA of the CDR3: TGCGCCAGCAGCCAAACGACGGGGACAGGGGCAATAATGAAGCAGTTCTTC.

This CDR3 is CASSLSPSGTEAFF. CDR3 in DNA: TGCGCCAGCAGCTTAAGCCCAAGCGGCACTGAAGCTTTCTTT. The chain is built from TRBV5-1 and TRBJ1-1; unclear D gene. This CDR3 spans 14 amino acids. Trimming shortened V by 2 bases and J by 4 bases, and 12 bases separated the two germline ends. Germline V lookup: CDR1 SGHRS, CDR2 YFSETQ.

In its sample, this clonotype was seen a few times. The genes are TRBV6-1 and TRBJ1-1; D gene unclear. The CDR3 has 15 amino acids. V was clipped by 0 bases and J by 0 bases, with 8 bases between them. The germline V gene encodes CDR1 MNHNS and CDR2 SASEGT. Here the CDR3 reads CASSEADRLNTEAFF. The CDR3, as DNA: TGTGCCAGCAGTGAAGCGGATAGGCTGAACACTGAAGCTTTCTTT.

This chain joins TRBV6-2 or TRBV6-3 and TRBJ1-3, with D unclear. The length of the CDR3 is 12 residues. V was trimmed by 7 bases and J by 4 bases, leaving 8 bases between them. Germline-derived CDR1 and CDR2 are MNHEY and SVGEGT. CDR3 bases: TGTGCCAGCAACGAACAGGGAAACACCATATATTTT. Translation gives CASNEQGNTIYF.

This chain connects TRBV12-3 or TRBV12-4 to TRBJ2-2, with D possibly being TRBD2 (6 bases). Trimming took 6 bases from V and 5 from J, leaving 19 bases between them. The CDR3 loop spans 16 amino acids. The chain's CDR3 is CASSPGLPPRTGELFF. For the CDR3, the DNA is TGTGCCAGCAGCCCCGGACTACCGCCTAGGACCGGGGAGCTGTTTTTT.

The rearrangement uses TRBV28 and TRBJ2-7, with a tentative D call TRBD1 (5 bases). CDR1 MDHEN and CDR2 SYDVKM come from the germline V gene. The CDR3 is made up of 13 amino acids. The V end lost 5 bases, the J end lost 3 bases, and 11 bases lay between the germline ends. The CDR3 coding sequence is TGTGCCAGCAGTATTGACAGATTCTACGAGCAGTACTTC. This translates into CASSIDRFYEQYF.